The present TCR beta chain was sequenced within a study of cytomegalovirus exposure and HLA in healthy donors. CDR3 length equals 15 residues. Germline CDR1 SEHNR, CDR2 FQNEAQ (reference sequence). J gave up 6 bases and V 8 bases, and 11 bases lay outside the gene matches. On this clone itself: Its antigen is unidentified.

13 Jbeta primers and 60 Vbeta primers were used for the PCR. Clones were sequenced by immunoSEQ multiplex PCR, and TCRdb holds only the in-frame ones, with some missing. The sample carries over 45,000 clones, around 85% recorded once. Whole-study findings and limits: Listed as cytomegalovirus-associated were 164 TCR beta chains. More clonal expansion characterized HLA-associated TCR beta chains than equally common others in a later analysis.

The sample was PBMCs. The chain employs TRBV7-9 and TRBJ2-1; 9 nucleotides agree with TRBD1. The receptor was isolated from a boy younger than 18 in good health and CMV-seropositive. CDR3 in amino acids: CASVPRDREGNEQFF. The CDR3, as DNA: TGTGCCAGCGTCCCCCGGGACAGGGAGGGCAATGAGCAGTTCTTC.